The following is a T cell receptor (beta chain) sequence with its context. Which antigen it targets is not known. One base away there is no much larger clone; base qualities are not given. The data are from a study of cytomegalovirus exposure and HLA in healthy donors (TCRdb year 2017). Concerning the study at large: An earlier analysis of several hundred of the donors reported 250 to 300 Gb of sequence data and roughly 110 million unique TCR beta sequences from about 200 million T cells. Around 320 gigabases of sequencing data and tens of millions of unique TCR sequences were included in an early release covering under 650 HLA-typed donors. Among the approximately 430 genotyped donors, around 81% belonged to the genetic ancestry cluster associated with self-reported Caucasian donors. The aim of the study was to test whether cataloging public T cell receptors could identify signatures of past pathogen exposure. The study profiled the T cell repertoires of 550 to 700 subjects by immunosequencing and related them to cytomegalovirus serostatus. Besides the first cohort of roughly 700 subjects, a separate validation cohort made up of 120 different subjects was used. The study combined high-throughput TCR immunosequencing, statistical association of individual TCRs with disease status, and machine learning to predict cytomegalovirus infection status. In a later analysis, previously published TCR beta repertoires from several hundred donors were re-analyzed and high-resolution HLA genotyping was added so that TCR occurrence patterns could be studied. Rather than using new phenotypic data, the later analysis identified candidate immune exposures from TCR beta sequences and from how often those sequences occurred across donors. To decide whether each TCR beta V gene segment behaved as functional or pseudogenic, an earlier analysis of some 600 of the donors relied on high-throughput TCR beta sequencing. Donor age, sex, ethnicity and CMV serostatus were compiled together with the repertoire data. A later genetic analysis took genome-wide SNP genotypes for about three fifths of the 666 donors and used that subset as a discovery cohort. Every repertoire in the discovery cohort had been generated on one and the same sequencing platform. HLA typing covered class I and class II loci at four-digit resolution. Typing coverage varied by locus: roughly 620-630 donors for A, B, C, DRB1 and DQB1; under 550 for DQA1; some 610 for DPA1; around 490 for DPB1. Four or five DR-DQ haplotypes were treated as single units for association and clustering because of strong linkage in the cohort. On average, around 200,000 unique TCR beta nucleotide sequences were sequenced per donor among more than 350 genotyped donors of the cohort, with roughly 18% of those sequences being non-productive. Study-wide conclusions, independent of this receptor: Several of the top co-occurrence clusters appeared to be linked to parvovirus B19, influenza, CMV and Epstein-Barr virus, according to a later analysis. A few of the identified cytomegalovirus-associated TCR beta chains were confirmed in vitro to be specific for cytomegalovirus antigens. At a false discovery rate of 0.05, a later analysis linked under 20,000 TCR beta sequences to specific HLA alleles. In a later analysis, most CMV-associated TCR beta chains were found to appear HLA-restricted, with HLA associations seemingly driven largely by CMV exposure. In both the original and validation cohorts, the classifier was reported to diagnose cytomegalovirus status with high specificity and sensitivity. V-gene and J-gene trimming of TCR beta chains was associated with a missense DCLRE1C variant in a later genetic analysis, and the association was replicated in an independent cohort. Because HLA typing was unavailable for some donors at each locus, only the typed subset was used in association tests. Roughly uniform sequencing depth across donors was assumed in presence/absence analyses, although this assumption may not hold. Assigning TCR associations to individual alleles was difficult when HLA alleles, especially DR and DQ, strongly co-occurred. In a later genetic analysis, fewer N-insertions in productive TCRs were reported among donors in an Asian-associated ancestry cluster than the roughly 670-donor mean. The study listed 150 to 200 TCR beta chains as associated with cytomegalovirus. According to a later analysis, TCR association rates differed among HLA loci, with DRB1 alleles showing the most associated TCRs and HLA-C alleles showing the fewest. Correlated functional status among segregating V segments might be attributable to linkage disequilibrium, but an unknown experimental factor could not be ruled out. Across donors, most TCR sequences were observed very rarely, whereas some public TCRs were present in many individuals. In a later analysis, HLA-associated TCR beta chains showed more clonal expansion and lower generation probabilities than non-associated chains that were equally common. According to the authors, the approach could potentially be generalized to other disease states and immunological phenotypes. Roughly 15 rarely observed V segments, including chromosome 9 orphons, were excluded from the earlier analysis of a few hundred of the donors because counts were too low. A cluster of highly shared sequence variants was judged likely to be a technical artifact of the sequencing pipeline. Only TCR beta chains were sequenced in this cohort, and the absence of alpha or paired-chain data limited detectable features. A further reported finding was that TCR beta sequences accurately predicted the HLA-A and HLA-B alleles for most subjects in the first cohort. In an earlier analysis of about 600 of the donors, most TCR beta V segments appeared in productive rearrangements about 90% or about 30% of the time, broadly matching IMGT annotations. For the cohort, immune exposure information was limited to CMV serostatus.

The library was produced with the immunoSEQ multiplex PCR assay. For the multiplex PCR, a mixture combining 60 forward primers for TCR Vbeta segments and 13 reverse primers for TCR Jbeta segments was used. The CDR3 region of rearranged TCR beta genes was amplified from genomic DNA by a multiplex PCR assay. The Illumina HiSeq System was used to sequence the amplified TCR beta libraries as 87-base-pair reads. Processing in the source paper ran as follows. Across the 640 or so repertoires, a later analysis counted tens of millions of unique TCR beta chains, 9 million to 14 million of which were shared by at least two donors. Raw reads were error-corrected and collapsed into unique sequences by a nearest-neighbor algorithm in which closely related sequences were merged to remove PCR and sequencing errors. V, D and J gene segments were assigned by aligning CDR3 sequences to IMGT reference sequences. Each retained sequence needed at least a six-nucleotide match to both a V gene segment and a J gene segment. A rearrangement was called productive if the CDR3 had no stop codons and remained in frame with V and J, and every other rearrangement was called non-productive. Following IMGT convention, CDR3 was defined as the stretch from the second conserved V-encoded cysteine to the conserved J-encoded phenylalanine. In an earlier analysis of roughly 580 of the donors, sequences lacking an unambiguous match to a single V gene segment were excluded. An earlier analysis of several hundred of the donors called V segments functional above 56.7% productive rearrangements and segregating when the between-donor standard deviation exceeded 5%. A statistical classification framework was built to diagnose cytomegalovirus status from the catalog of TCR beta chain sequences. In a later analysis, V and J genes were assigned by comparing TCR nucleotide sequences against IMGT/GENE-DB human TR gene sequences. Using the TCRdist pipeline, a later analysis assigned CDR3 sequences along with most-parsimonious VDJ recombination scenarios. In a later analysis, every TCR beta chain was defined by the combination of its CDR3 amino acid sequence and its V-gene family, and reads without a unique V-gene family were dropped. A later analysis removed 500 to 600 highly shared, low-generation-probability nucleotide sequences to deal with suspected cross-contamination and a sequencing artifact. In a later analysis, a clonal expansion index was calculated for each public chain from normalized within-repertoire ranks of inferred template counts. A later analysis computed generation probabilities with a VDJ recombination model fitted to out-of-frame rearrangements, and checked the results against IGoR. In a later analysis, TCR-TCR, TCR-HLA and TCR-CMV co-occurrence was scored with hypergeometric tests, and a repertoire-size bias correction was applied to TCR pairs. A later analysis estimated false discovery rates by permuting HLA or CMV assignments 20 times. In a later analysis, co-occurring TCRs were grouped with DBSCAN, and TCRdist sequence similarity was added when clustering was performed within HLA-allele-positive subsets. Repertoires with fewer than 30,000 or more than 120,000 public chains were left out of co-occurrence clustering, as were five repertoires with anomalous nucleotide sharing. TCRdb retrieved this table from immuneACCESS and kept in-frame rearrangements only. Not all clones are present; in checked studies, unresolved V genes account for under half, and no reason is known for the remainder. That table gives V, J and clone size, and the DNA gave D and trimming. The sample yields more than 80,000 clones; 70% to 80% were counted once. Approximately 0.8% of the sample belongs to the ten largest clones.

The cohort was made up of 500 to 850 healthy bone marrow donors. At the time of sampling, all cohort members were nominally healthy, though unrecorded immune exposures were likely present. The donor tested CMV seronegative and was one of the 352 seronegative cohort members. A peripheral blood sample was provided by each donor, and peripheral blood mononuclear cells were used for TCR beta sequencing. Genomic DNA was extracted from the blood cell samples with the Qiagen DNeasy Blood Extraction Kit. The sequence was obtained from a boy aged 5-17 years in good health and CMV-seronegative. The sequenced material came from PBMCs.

For the CDR3, the sequence is CASSLAEEETGERVDTQYF. The bases read TGTGCCAGCAGCTTGGCCGAAGAGGAGACAGGGGAGAGGGTAGATACGCAGTATTTT. Rearrangement joined TRBV5-8 to TRBJ2-3, and 8 junction bases match TRBD1. From the germline V gene, CDR1 is SGHTS and CDR2 is YDEGEE. Its CDR3 holds 19 amino acids, cysteine through phenylalanine. Kept here is only the CDR3 DNA, which spans 57 bases and is read in frame from base 1. Germline trimming: 0 bases from V, 5 bases from J; junction bases outside gene matches: 17.